The present T cell receptor (beta chain) was sequenced within a study of blood T cell repertoires in COVID-19. Per the study methods: Estimates of nucleated cell counts were drawn from the amplification of reference gene primers. Assay used: immunoSEQ multiplex PCR; TCRdb lists only in-frame clones, some missing. V, J and clone size derive from that table, while D and trimming were established from the DNA sequence. The sample has some 120,000 clones; more than 85% are singletons. The V gene's germline CDR1 is GTSNPN and CDR2 SVGIG (reference sequence). The CDR3 is made up of 15 amino acids. After removal of 2 bases from V and 2 bases from J, the junction contained 7 bases not matched to a gene.

The rearrangement uses TRBV30 and TRBJ1-2; 8 bases are a match to TRBD1. This TCR derives from a human donor with acute or convalescent COVID-19. The donor label of this sample is uncertain. Sequenced input: peripheral blood. The CDR3 region has the DNA TGTGCCTGGAGTAGGAGACAGGGGAGCAACTATGGCTACACCTTC. Its protein product is CAWSRRQGSNYGYTF.